Each of the 32 T cell receptor beta chains below was sequenced from the same sample in a study of cytomegalovirus exposure and HLA in healthy donors. In the PCR, 60 Vbeta and 13 Jbeta primers were used. TCRdb keeps only in-frame clones here, not all; method: immunoSEQ multiplex PCR. The table lists fewer than 110,000 clones, around two thirds of them singletons. Sequences were obtained from PBMCs. The receptors shown here come from a woman in her forties in good health and CMV-seropositive.

The chain joins TRBV28 to TRBJ2-6, with D maybe TRBD1 (6 bases). There are 19 residues in the CDR3. The V end lost 3 bases, the J end lost 4 bases, and 22 bases lay between the germline ends. CDR1 MDHEN and CDR2 SYDVKM come from the germline V gene. Here the CDR3 reads CASSLGAGMLFRGANVLTF. In DNA form, the CDR3 reads TGTGCCAGCAGTTTGGGGGCAGGGATGCTATTTCGGGGGGCCAACGTCCTGACTTTC. Drawing the rest from reference TRBV28 and TRBJ2-6, the complete variable domain is DVKVTQSSRYLVKRTGEKVFLECVQDMDHENMFWYRQDPGLGLRLIYFSYDVKMKEKGDIPEGYSVSREKKERFSLILESASTNQTSMYLCASSLGAGMLFRGANVLTFGAGSRLTVL.

This chain uses TRBV2 with TRBJ1-4; D gene unclear. V lost 7 bases and J lost 7, with 10 bases in between. Germline values: CDR1 SNHLY, CDR2 FYNNEI. The CDR3 loop spans 12 amino acids. The CDR3 protein is CASNPTGEKLFF. DNA of the CDR3: TGTGCCAGCAATCCAACGGGTGAAAAACTGTTTTTT.

This rearrangement joins TRBV10-3 to TRBJ1-2, with a tentative D call TRBD1 (6 bases). Trimming left V 6 bases short and J 8 bases short, with 13 bases between. There are 12 residues in the CDR3. The V gene's germline CDR1 is ENHRY and CDR2 SYGVKD. The CDR3 spells CAIRITGTGYTF. CDR3 nucleotides: TGTGCCATCAGGATTACAGGGACGGGCTACACCTTC.

The CDR3 DNA follows: TGCGCCAGCAGCTTGCCAAATTTCGCGTCCAGCGAGAAGCCGATCAAACGTGGCTACACCTTC. This sequence encodes CASSLPNFASSEKPIKRGYTF. The chain uses TRBV5-1 and TRBJ1-2; D is unclear. V shed 1 base and J shed 7 bases, with 35 bases lying between them. The CDR3 sequence is 21 residues long. Germline CDR1 SGHRS, CDR2 YFSETQ.

CDR3 in amino acids: CASSPGQGATYEQYF. The CDR3 DNA follows: TGTGCCAGCAGCCCGGGACAGGGGGCGACCTACGAGCAGTACTTC. V is TRBV4-2 and J is TRBJ2-5; the match to TRBD1 covers 12 bases. The DNA matches TRBJ2-7 better at its end, which makes the J call doubtful. The length of the CDR3 is 15 residues. Germline values: CDR1 LGHNA, CDR2 YNFKEQ.

The sample holds a few counts of this clone. This rearrangement joins TRBV5-1 to TRBJ1-3, with TRBD1 as a possible D gene (5 bases). Trimming removed 4 bases from V and 1 base from J, with 9 bases in between. Germline V CDR1 and CDR2: SGHRS, YFSETQ. The CDR3 is 14 residues long. The chain's CDR3 is CASSKDSSGNTIYF. The CDR3 coding sequence is TGCGCCAGCAGCAAAGACAGTTCTGGAAACACCATATATTTT.

Note on this clone: The same CDR3 arises from other DNA sequences in this sample as well. J is TRBJ2-7 and V is TRBV6-5; 7 nucleotides line up with TRBD1. V lost 6 bases to trimming and J lost 2 bases; unmatched junction nucleotides: 10. Germline V gene data show CDR1 as MNHEY and CDR2 as SVGAGI. The CDR3 is 15 amino acids. CDR3 residues: CASSLDRPPTYEQYF. The CDR3 DNA follows: TGTGCCAGCAGCCTGGACAGGCCCCCCACCTACGAGCAGTACTTC.

This clone has more than one count but fewer than ten. V is TRBV30 and J is TRBJ2-3; TRBD2 matches 10 bases. This CDR3 has 13 residues. Unmatched junction bases numbered 6, after V lost 4 bases and J lost 8 bases. The germline V gene encodes CDR1 GTSNPN and CDR2 SVGIG (reference sequence). The CDR3 region is CAWTKSGGGTQYF. The CDR3 region has the DNA TGTGCCTGGACCAAGAGCGGGGGGGGTACGCAGTATTTT.

This chain connects TRBV11-1 to TRBJ1-6; 8 bases match TRBD1. The CDR3 extends over 15 amino acids. J was trimmed by 7 bases and V by 3 bases; bases with no gene match: 5. CDR1 is SGHAT, CDR2 FQDESV, per germline (reference sequence). CDR3 in amino acids: CASSLTGVGNSPLHF. The CDR3 region has the DNA TGTGCCAGCAGCTTGACAGGGGTTGGCAATTCACCCCTCCACTTT.

The chain recombines TRBV5-6 with TRBJ1-1, with D uncertain. The CDR3 has 12 residues. Trimming pared 4 bases from V and 11 bases from J, leaving 15 bases between. Germline V gene sequence: CDR1 SGHDT, CDR2 YYEEEE. CDR3 amino acids: CASSRETLNAFF. As DNA, the CDR3 is TGTGCCAGCAGCCGGGAAACCCTGAACGCTTTCTTT.

The chain recombines TRBV30 with TRBJ2-5, with D perhaps matching TRBD1 (6 bases). Germline CDR1 reads GTSNPN; CDR2 reads SVGIG (reference sequence). The CDR3 runs 15 residues. V was clipped by 4 bases and J by 1 base, with 16 bases between them. The CDR3 DNA follows: TGTGCCTGGAACTCTCAGGGGATAGGCCAAGAGACCCAGTACTTC. Amino acid sequence: CAWNSQGIGQETQYF. Together with reference TRBV30 and TRBJ2-5, the CDR3 gives the full variable domain: SQTIHQWPATLVQPVGSPLSLECTVEGTSNPNLYWYRQAAGRGLQLLFYSVGIGQISSEVPQNLSASRPQDRQFILSSKKLLLSDSGFYLCAWNSQGIGQETQYFGPGTRLLVL.

V and J are TRBV5-1 and TRBJ2-7; TRBD2 matches at 10 bases. The V gene's germline CDR1 is SGHRS and CDR2 YFSETQ. This CDR3 is built from 16 residues. V gave up 4 bases and J gave up 2 bases; unmatched junction bases: 9. The DNA of the CDR3 is TGCGCCAGCAGCGAATCTCTAGCGGGGGTTCCCTACGAGCAGTACTTC. Translating it yields CASSESLAGVPYEQYF.

V gene TRBV19 combines with J gene TRBJ2-2; TRBD2 agrees at 8 bases. Looked up from germline, CDR1 is LNHDA and CDR2 is SQIVND (reference sequence). CDR3 length equals 14 residues. V was clipped by 2 bases and J by 7 bases; unmatched bases: 3. CDR3 nucleotides: TGTGCCAGTAGTATACGGGGGGGCGGCGGGGAGCTGTTTTTT. Translated: CASSIRGGGGELFF.

There are a few counts of this clone. The V gene is TRBV29-1, the J gene TRBJ1-1; D remains ambiguous. The germline gives CDR1 SQVTM, CDR2 ANQGSEA. Trimming shortened V by 4 bases and J by 1 base, and 10 bases separated the two germline ends. The CDR3 length is 13 residues. The CDR3 coding sequence is TGCAGCGTTGTTGAACAGAAGAACACTGAAGCTTTCTTT. This codes for CSVVEQKNTEAFF.

A remark on this clone: Within the sample, other DNA sequences also encode this same CDR3. CDR3 sequence: CASSDSDSQEAFF. In DNA form, the CDR3 reads TGTGCCAGCAGTGACTCAGACAGCCAGGAAGCTTTCTTT. The chain employs TRBV6-4 and TRBJ1-1; weak D call: TRBD1 (5 bases). The CDR3 loop spans 13 amino acids. Germline CDR1 and CDR2: MRHNA and SNTAGT. V was clipped by 0 bases and J by 8 bases, with 10 bases between them.

The chain has TRBV6-5 and TRBJ2-3, with 7 bases lining up with TRBD1. The CDR3 loop spans 13 amino acids. The V gene end was trimmed by 6 bases and the J gene end by 1 base; junction bases not matched to a gene: 1. The germline V gene has CDR1 MNHEY and CDR2 SVGAGI. The CDR3 is CASRGTGTDTQYF. CDR3 sequence (DNA): TGTGCCAGCAGGGGGACAGGCACAGATACGCAGTATTTT.

This chain joins TRBV29-1 and TRBJ1-1, with D possibly being TRBD1 (5 bases). Germline-derived CDR1 and CDR2 are SQVTM and ANQGSEA. V lost 3 bases and J 8 bases, leaving 16 bases between the germline ends. This CDR3 is 13 amino acids long. CDR3 sequence: CSVESRQSREAFF. The CDR3 DNA reads as TGCAGCGTTGAGAGCCGACAGTCGAGGGAAGCTTTCTTT.

This sequence joins TRBV5-6 and TRBJ2-7; TRBD2 agrees at 12 bases. Per the germline V gene, CDR1 is SGHDT and CDR2 is YYEEEE. This CDR3 has 14 amino acids. Trimming cost V 1 base and J 8 bases; bases outside gene matches: 4. In DNA, the CDR3 is TGTGCCAGCAGCTTGAAACTAGCGGGGGGTAAGCAGTACTTC. It codes for CASSLKLAGGKQYF.

The V call is TRBV18, the J call TRBJ1-1; 9 positions match TRBD1. The CDR3 spans 14 residues. From germline, CDR1 is KGHSH and CDR2 LQKENI. Trimming took 5 bases from V and 3 from J; bases not matched to a gene: 4. The CDR3 nucleotides read TGTGCCAGCTCATCCGACAGGGGGGACACTGAAGCTTTCTTT. It encodes CASSSDRGDTEAFF.

This clone occurred a few times. The V call is TRBV5-1, the J call TRBJ1-1; D is possibly TRBD1 (6 bases). The V gene's germline CDR1 is SGHRS and CDR2 YFSETQ. V lost 3 bases, J lost 1 base, and 10 bases lay in between. The CDR3 is 14 residues long. The CDR3 loop reads CASSWDTSNTEAFF. CDR3 coding DNA: TGCGCCAGCAGCTGGGACACCTCGAACACTGAAGCTTTCTTT. Using reference TRBV5-1 and TRBJ1-1 for the parts outside the CDR3, the full variable domain is KAGVTQTPRYLIKTRGQQVTLSCSPISGHRSVSWYQQTPGQGLQFLFEYFSETQRNKGNFPGRFSGRQFSNSRSEMNVSTLELGDSALYLCASSWDTSNTEAFFGQGTRLTVV.

The sample holds a few counts of this clone. The chain employs TRBV2 and TRBJ2-7, with D tentatively TRBD2 (7 bases). CDR3 size: 15 residues. From germline, CDR1 is SNHLY and CDR2 FYNNEI. Trimming pared 6 bases from V and 4 bases from J, leaving 19 bases between. The chain's CDR3 is CASRGGAPRGYEQYF. The CDR3 region has the DNA TGTGCCAGCAGGGGGGGGGCCCCGCGAGGTTACGAGCAGTACTTC. Complete variable domain (other parts from reference TRBV2 and TRBJ2-7): EPEVTQTPSHQVTQMGQEVILRCVPISNHLYFYWYRQILGQKVEFLVSFYNNEISEKSEIFDDQFSVERPDGSNFTLKIRSTKLEDSAMYFCASRGGAPRGYEQYFGPGTRLTVT.

This clone was counted once. The chain recombines TRBV5-1 with TRBJ1-1; 8 nucleotides line up with TRBD1. Germline V lookup: CDR1 SGHRS, CDR2 YFSETQ. Germline trimming cut 3 bases from V and 8 bases from J; bases unmatched to any gene: 12. The CDR3 contains 15 residues. This CDR3 reads CASSSNGQGWFEAFF. The DNA of the CDR3 is TGCGCCAGCAGCTCCAATGGACAGGGTTGGTTCGAAGCTTTCTTT. Full variable domain (missing parts from reference TRBV5-1 and TRBJ1-1): KAGVTQTPRYLIKTRGQQVTLSCSPISGHRSVSWYQQTPGQGLQFLFEYFSETQRNKGNFPGRFSGRQFSNSRSEMNVSTLELGDSALYLCASSSNGQGWFEAFFGQGTRLTVV.

The rearrangement joins TRBV7-9 to TRBJ1-1; D gene uncertain. V lost 8 bases and J lost 1, with 11 bases in between. The CDR3 has 13 residues. Germline V lookup: CDR1 SEHNR, CDR2 FQNEAQ (reference sequence). The CDR3 DNA is TGTGCCAGCGTGGAGGGAGGGAACACTGAAGCTTTCTTT. Amino acids: CASVEGGNTEAFF. Complete variable domain (other parts from reference TRBV7-9 and TRBJ1-1): DTGVSQNPRHKITKRGQNVTFRCDPISEHNRLYWYRQTLGQGPEFLTYFQNEAQLEKSRLLSDRFSAERPKGSFSTLEIQRTEQGDSAMYLCASVEGGNTEAFFGQGTRLTVV.

This sequence joins TRBV18 and TRBJ2-5; the match to TRBD2 covers 9 bases. CDR1 and CDR2 (germline): KGHSH, LQKENI. This CDR3 region has 15 residues. V trimming: 2 bases; J trimming: 2 bases; junction bases outside the gene matches: 3. In nucleotides, the CDR3 is TGTGCCAGCTCACCATCGGCGGGGGGGCAAGAGACCCAGTACTTC. This codes for CASSPSAGGQETQYF.

This clone was recorded many times. This sequence joins TRBV10-1 and TRBJ1-5; a weak D match, TRBD1 (6 bases). Looked up from germline, CDR1 is WNHNN and CDR2 is SYGVQD (reference sequence). Trimming left V 10 bases short and J 15 bases short, with 28 bases between. This CDR3 contains 14 residues. In DNA form, the CDR3 reads TGCGCCACCAGAGGACAGCCCGAGATCAGCCTATTGCATTTT. Protein: CATRGQPEISLLHF.

The genes are TRBV19 and TRBJ1-4, with D possibly TRBD1 on 6 matching bases. The V end was cut by 3 bases, the J end by 2 bases, with 13 bases between. The CDR3 covers 16 residues. Germline V gene lookup returns CDR1 LNHDA and CDR2 SQIVND (reference sequence). The CDR3 DNA follows: TGTGCCAGTAGTATGCGGGGGGCCGGGACTAATGAAAAACTGTTTTTT. It encodes CASSMRGAGTNEKLFF.

The chain uses TRBV7-8 and TRBJ2-7, with 8 bases fitting TRBD1. Germline V lookup: CDR1 SGHVS, CDR2 FQNEAQ. The CDR3 length is 16 residues. Unmatched junction bases numbered 9, after V lost 5 bases and J lost 0 bases. CDR3 in amino acids: CASSPQGQGGSYEQYF. In DNA, the CDR3 is TGTGCCAGCAGCCCACAAGGACAGGGTGGCTCCTACGAGCAGTACTTC.

The chain employs TRBV5-4 and TRBJ1-5; D is unresolved. The CDR3 length is 13 residues. V lost 3 bases to trimming and J lost 10 bases, with 14 bases between them. Germline V gene data show CDR1 as SGHNT and CDR2 as YYREEE (reference sequence). CDR3 amino acids: CASSSGGDGPQHF. CDR3 DNA: TGTGCCAGCAGCTCTGGAGGCGACGGCCCCCAGCATTTT.

V gene TRBV5-1 combines with J gene TRBJ2-1, with TRBD2 matching over 10 bases. Germline CDR1 is SGHRS and CDR2 is YFSETQ. V lost 1 base to trimming and J lost 6 bases; unmatched junction nucleotides: 1. This CDR3 contains 14 residues. In DNA, the CDR3 is TGCGCCAGCAGCTTGAAGCGGGGGGGCAATGAGCAGTTCTTC. This encodes CASSLKRGGNEQFF.

The rearrangement joins TRBV5-4 to TRBJ1-4; 7 bases agree with TRBD1. The CDR3 is made up of 15 amino acids. Germline assignment: CDR1 SGHNT and CDR2 YYREEE (reference sequence). V lost 0 bases, J lost 7 bases, and 6 bases stayed unmatched. CDR3 residues: CASSLEGAQGEKLFF. The DNA for the CDR3 is TGTGCCAGCAGCTTGGAGGGGGCTCAGGGTGAAAAACTGTTTTTT.

This chain uses TRBV5-4 with TRBJ1-1; 10 bases line up with TRBD1. The CDR3 loop spans 15 amino acids. J lost 5 bases, V lost 3 bases, and 7 bases had no gene match. CDR1 is SGHNT, CDR2 YYREEE, per germline (reference sequence). Here the CDR3 DNA reads TGTGCCAGCAGCTGGGGGACAGGGGCGTCGACTGAAGCTTTCTTT. As protein: CASSWGTGASTEAFF.

This rearrangement joins TRBV5-1 to TRBJ1-5; 7 nucleotides line up with TRBD1. CDR3 length: 14 residues. The V gene's germline CDR1 is SGHRS and CDR2 YFSETQ. V lost 4 bases and J lost 3; bases outside the gene matches: 4. DNA of the CDR3: TGCGCCAGCAGCCGGGACAGTTCCAATCAGCCCCAGCATTTT. It codes for CASSRDSSNQPQHF.